Each of the 27 T cell receptor beta chains below was sequenced from the same sample in a study of cytomegalovirus exposure and HLA in healthy donors. Sequenced by immunoSEQ multiplex PCR; TCRdb stores in-frame clones only, minus some. The table has some 210,000 clones, around 90% seen once; the top ten hold roughly 2%. Sequencing was performed on PBMCs. The receptor source for this set is a woman under 30 in good health and CMV-seropositive.

The genes are TRBV18 and TRBJ2-7; 9 nucleotides align to TRBD1. The germline gives CDR1 KGHSH, CDR2 LQKENI. Trimming at V came to 4 bases and at J to 5 bases, leaving 9 bases not matched to a gene. There are 15 residues in the CDR3. The CDR3, as DNA: TGTGCCAGCTCACTAACGACAGGGGGGACCCACGAGCAGTACTTC. As protein: CASSLTTGGTHEQYF. The full variable domain, with the rest looked up from reference TRBV18 and TRBJ2-7, is NAGVMQNPRHLVRRRGQEARLRCSPMKGHSHVYWYRQLPEEGLKFMVYLQKENIIDESGMPKERFSAEFPKEGPSILRIQQVVRGDSAAYFCASSLTTGGTHEQYFGPGTRLTVT.

The chain uses TRBV9 and TRBJ1-1; 10 bases are shared with TRBD1. Germline V lookup: CDR1 SGDLS, CDR2 YYNGEE. The CDR3 runs 15 residues. V was pared by 0 bases and J by 5 bases, with 4 bases of the junction left unmatched. CDR3 bases: TGTGCCAGCAGCGTAGGAGGGACAGGGGTGACTGAAGCTTTCTTT. Translation gives CASSVGGTGVTEAFF.

This chain joins TRBV9 and TRBJ2-3; TRBD2 aligns across 7 bases. The germline V gene encodes CDR1 SGDLS and CDR2 YYNGEE. The V gene end was trimmed by 2 bases and the J gene end by 2 bases; junction bases not matched to a gene: 14. The CDR3 covers 18 residues. The CDR3, as DNA: TGTGCCAGCAGCGTGAAGATGGGGAGGGGTCCCTCCACAGATACGCAGTATTTT. Its protein is CASSVKMGRGPSTDTQYF.

This clone was seen more than once but under ten times. This rearrangement joins TRBV28 to TRBJ1-5; D unresolved. Germline CDR1 MDHEN, CDR2 SYDVKM. This CDR3 has 12 amino acids. V lost 4 bases and J lost 3, with 4 bases in between. CDR3 amino acids: CASSSLNQPQHF. The CDR3 DNA reads TGTGCCAGCAGTTCCCTCAATCAGCCCCAGCATTTT. Supplemented by reference TRBV28 and TRBJ1-5, the full variable domain reads DVKVTQSSRYLVKRTGEKVFLECVQDMDHENMFWYRQDPGLGLRLIYFSYDVKMKEKGDIPEGYSVSREKKERFSLILESASTNQTSMYLCASSSLNQPQHFGDGTRLSIL.

J is TRBJ2-6 and V is TRBV5-1; 12 nucleotides match TRBD2. Trimming removed 4 bases from V and 0 bases from J; junction bases left unmatched: 5. The germline V gene encodes CDR1 SGHRS and CDR2 YFSETQ. The CDR3 spans 18 residues. CDR3 DNA sequence: TGCGCCAGCAGCCCCTGGACTAGCGGGACCTCTGGGGCCAACGTCCTGACTTTC. Protein product: CASSPWTSGTSGANVLTF.

The rearrangement joins TRBV5-1 to TRBJ1-2, with 10 nucleotides matching TRBD1. CDR3 length equals 17 residues. V shed 0 bases and J 7 bases; nucleotides not matched to a gene: 12. Germline lookup yields CDR1 SGHRS and CDR2 YFSETQ. CDR3 in amino acids: CASSLDFGTGAGGGYTF. The CDR3 nucleotides read TGCGCCAGCAGCTTGGATTTCGGGACAGGGGCCGGGGGTGGCTACACCTTC.

This chain uses TRBV13 with TRBJ1-1; 7 bases fit TRBD1. The J segment lost 1 base and the V segment lost 5 bases, leaving 16 bases of the junction unmatched. The germline CDR1 and CDR2 sequences are PRHDT and FYEKMQ (reference sequence). CDR3 length: 18 amino acids. The CDR3: CASSPFDRDLTKNTEAFF. CDR3 nucleotides: TGTGCCAGCAGCCCCTTCGACAGGGATCTGACCAAGAACACTGAAGCTTTCTTT.

As DNA, the CDR3 is TGCGCCAGCAGCCAGGTTGACAGGGTCACTGAAGCTTTCTTT. Residues: CASSQVDRVTEAFF. V is TRBV4-1 and J is TRBJ1-1, with 7 bases identical to TRBD1. The CDR3 consists of 14 residues. Looked up from germline, CDR1 is MGHRA and CDR2 is YSYEKL. Trimming cost V 3 bases and J 4 bases; bases outside gene matches: 5.

The V call is TRBV6-1, the J call TRBJ2-7, with TRBD1 matching over 11 bases. With V trimmed by 5 bases and J by 3 bases, 6 bases remained unmatched. The germline V gene has CDR1 MNHNS and CDR2 SASEGT. The CDR3 extends over 15 amino acids. The CDR3 DNA follows: TGTGCCAGCAGTTTGGACAGGGGGCGAGTCTACGAGCAGTACTTC. Translation: CASSLDRGRVYEQYF.

The chain joins TRBV5-4 to TRBJ2-5; TRBD1 is a possible D gene (6 bases). V lost 0 bases and J 1 base, leaving 13 bases between the germline ends. Germline V gives CDR1 SGHNT, CDR2 YYREEE (reference sequence). The CDR3 spans 16 residues. In DNA, the CDR3 is TGTGCCAGCAGCTTGGCCAGGGGACCTCTCCAAGAGACCCAGTACTTC. Amino acids: CASSLARGPLQETQYF.

The J gene is TRBJ2-7, the V gene TRBV28, with D possibly matching TRBD2 (6 bases). This CDR3 region has 14 residues. The V gene's germline CDR1 is MDHEN and CDR2 SYDVKM. V was cut by 3 bases and J by 6 bases, with 15 bases left in between. Here the CDR3 reads CASSFRSGGSEQYF. CDR3 bases: TGTGCCAGCAGTTTTCGCTCCGGAGGGTCCGAGCAGTACTTC.

CDR3 protein: CASSDWAGASYEQYF. The CDR3 DNA is TGTGCCAGCAGTGATTGGGCTGGGGCCTCCTACGAGCAGTACTTC. V gene TRBV2 combines with J gene TRBJ2-7; D possibly corresponds to TRBD1 (5 bases). Trimming took 3 bases from V and 0 from J, leaving 12 bases between them. The CDR3 sequence is 15 residues long. Germline values: CDR1 SNHLY, CDR2 FYNNEI.

J is TRBJ2-7 and V is TRBV7-6; 7 bases fit TRBD1. This CDR3 is built from 14 residues. Germline loops: CDR1 SGHVS, CDR2 FNYEAQ. V lost 3 bases and J lost 0; bases outside the gene matches: 2. The CDR3 region is CASSFGTASYEQYF. In DNA, the CDR3 is TGTGCCAGCAGCTTCGGGACAGCCTCCTACGAGCAGTACTTC. Complete variable domain (other parts from reference TRBV7-6 and TRBJ2-7): GAGVSQSPRYKVTKRGQDVALRCDPISGHVSLYWYRQALGQGPEFLTYFNYEAQQDKSGLPNDRFSAERPEGSISTLTIQRTEQRDSAMYRCASSFGTASYEQYFGPGTRLTVT.

The chain combines TRBV30 with TRBJ2-3; possible D gene TRBD2, 5 bases. This CDR3 contains 15 residues. V shed 2 bases and J shed 6 bases, with 18 bases lying between them. Germline-derived CDR1 and CDR2 are GTSNPN and SVGIG (reference sequence). As DNA, the CDR3 is TGTGCCTGGAGTAACCCAGCGGTATCCGGTGATACGCAGTATTTT. This codes for CAWSNPAVSGDTQYF.

CDR3 protein: CASSLLISGSSGELFF. The DNA for the CDR3 is TGCGCCAGCAGCCTGCTCATTAGCGGGAGCAGCGGGGAGCTGTTTTTT. The chain combines TRBV5-1 with TRBJ2-2; 9 bases are a match to TRBD2. Per germline, CDR1 SGHRS and CDR2 YFSETQ. This CDR3 has 16 amino acids. V dropped 4 bases and J dropped 7; count of bases not matched to a gene: 11.

This clone was observed once. The chain combines TRBV7-8 with TRBJ1-2; 7 bases fit TRBD1. Germline CDR1 reads SGHVS; CDR2 reads FQNEAQ. The CDR3 totals 13 residues. The V segment lost 4 bases and the J segment 2 bases; nucleotides outside the gene matches: 1. The CDR3 coding sequence is TGTGCCAGCAGCTCGGGACAGAACTATGGCTACACCTTC. Encoded protein: CASSSGQNYGYTF.

This chain joins TRBV29-1 and TRBJ2-7; maybe TRBD2 (5 bases). Looked up from germline, CDR1 is SQVTM and CDR2 is ANQGSEA. This CDR3 is built from 13 residues. The V end was cut by 6 bases, the J end by 4 bases, with 16 bases between. The CDR3 DNA follows: TGCAGCGTAGGAGGACGGAACAAATACGAGCAGTACTTC. This codes for CSVGGRNKYEQYF.

The sample holds a few counts of this clone. The chain combines TRBV9 with TRBJ1-2; no firm D call. Germline CDR1 is SGDLS and CDR2 is YYNGEE. Deletions cut 7 bases from V and 4 bases from J, with 17 bases between. This CDR3 region has 14 residues. This CDR3 reads CASSPGSPGYGYTF. CDR3 nucleotides: TGTGCCAGCTCCCCGGGGAGTCCTGGCTATGGCTACACCTTC.

V and J are TRBV27 and TRBJ2-1; TRBD1 agrees at 7 bases. There are 17 residues in the CDR3. Trimming at V came to 6 bases and at J to 2 bases, leaving 13 bases not matched to a gene. Germline CDR1 and CDR2: MNHEY and SMNVEV (reference sequence). Here the CDR3 reads CASSPARDRLTYNEQFF. As DNA, the CDR3 is TGTGCCAGCAGCCCGGCCCGGGACAGATTAACCTACAATGAGCAGTTCTTC.

The DNA of the CDR3 is TGCGCCAGCAGCTTGGTGGTGGCTACCGGGGAGCTGTTTTTT. Amino acids: CASSLVVATGELFF. J is TRBJ2-2 and V is TRBV5-1; the D is unclear. V gave up 0 bases and J gave up 5 bases, with 8 bases separating them. CDR1 and CDR2 (germline): SGHRS, YFSETQ. The CDR3 is 14 amino acids.

The V gene is TRBV27, the J gene TRBJ2-1; D remains unclear. Germline V CDR1 and CDR2: MNHEY, SMNVEV (reference sequence). The CDR3 sequence is 12 residues long. V dropped 5 bases and J dropped 6 bases, with 8 bases sitting between them. The CDR3 is CASSPPGNEQFF. The CDR3 DNA reads TGTGCCAGCAGTCCCCCGGGCAATGAGCAGTTCTTC.

In this sample, this clone turned up once. This rearrangement joins TRBV28 to TRBJ2-7; D remains ambiguous. Trimming removed 5 bases from V and 3 bases from J, with 26 bases in between. Looked up from germline, CDR1 is MDHEN and CDR2 is SYDVKM. CDR3 length equals 18 residues. The CDR3 DNA reads as TGTGCCAGCAGTAGCTACGGCACGACACCGAGCCTGAACTACGAGCAGTACTTC. It codes for CASSSYGTTPSLNYEQYF.

The chain has TRBV28 and TRBJ1-2, with 9 nucleotides matching TRBD1. V shed 8 bases and J 5 bases; nucleotides not matched to a gene: 6. This CDR3 is built from 13 residues. CDR1 and CDR2 from the germline V gene are MDHEN and SYDVKM. CDR3 bases: TGTGCCAGCTCGGACAGGGGCTGGTATGGCTACACCTTC. It is translated as CASSDRGWYGYTF.

This clone was observed a few times. The genes are TRBV5-4 and TRBJ2-3, with D perhaps matching TRBD2 (5 bases). The germline V gene has CDR1 SGHNT and CDR2 YYREEE (reference sequence). The V end lost 2 bases, the J end lost 5 bases, and 6 bases lay between the germline ends. This CDR3 comprises 12 residues. CDR3 nucleotides: TGTGCCAGCAGCTTTGGAGGAGATACGCAGTATTTT. Protein product: CASSFGGDTQYF.

The V gene is TRBV27, the J gene TRBJ2-1; TRBD2 aligns across 13 bases. This CDR3 has 16 residues. The trim removed 5 bases at V and 7 bases at J, leaving 8 bases unmatched. Germline-derived CDR1 and CDR2 are MNHEY and SMNVEV (reference sequence). DNA of the CDR3: TGTGCCAGCAGTCTCCCACTAGCGGGAGGGCCTAATGAGCAGTTCTTC. Its translation: CASSLPLAGGPNEQFF.

The sample holds one count of this clone. V is TRBV6-1 and J is TRBJ1-2, with D hard to call. The CDR3 is 13 amino acids. Trimming took 2 bases from V and 4 from J, leaving 8 bases between them. The germline V gene encodes CDR1 MNHNS and CDR2 SASEGT. The DNA of the CDR3 is TGTGCCAGCAGTGAATCCCATTTCTATGGCTACACCTTC. Translating it yields CASSESHFYGYTF.

J is TRBJ2-1 and V is TRBV9; 7 bases map to TRBD2. The CDR3 totals 14 residues. Germline loops: CDR1 SGDLS, CDR2 YYNGEE. The junction had 4 bases not matched to a gene; V was cut back by 7 bases and J by 0 bases. The DNA of the CDR3 is TGTGCCAGCGCCGGGGGGAGCTCCTACAATGAGCAGTTCTTC. This sequence encodes CASAGGSSYNEQFF.